The 22 T cell receptor beta chains given below trace back to one sample, sequenced in a study of shared clonotypes between healthy human individuals. The data were produced by immunoSEQ multiplex PCR, yet TCRdb's version contains in-frame clones alone and is incomplete. The table lists approximately 470,000 clones, roughly 80% of them singletons, with about 13% in the top ten. Sequencing input: PBMCs. These receptors originate from a woman in her thirties or forties in good health. Some clones in this sample may be carry-over from other donors' samples.

This chain joins TRBV30 and TRBJ1-1; 11 bases match TRBD1. After removal of 0 bases from V and 9 bases from J, the junction contained 6 bases not matched to a gene. This CDR3 is built from 14 residues. Germline lookup yields CDR1 GTSNPN and CDR2 SVGIG (reference sequence). The DNA of the CDR3 is TGTGCCTGGAGTGTACCGGACAGGGGGCTTAAAGCTTTCTTT. The encoded protein is CAWSVPDRGLKAFF.

The rearrangement joins TRBV2 to TRBJ2-7, with D uncertain. The CDR3 consists of 12 residues. V lost 2 bases and J 4 bases, leaving 6 bases between the germline ends. CDR1 is SNHLY, CDR2 FYNNEI, per germline. DNA for the CDR3: TGTGCCAGCAGTGAACTGCTATACGAGCAGTACTTC. This encodes CASSELLYEQYF.

The rearrangement uses TRBV5-1 and TRBJ2-7; a weak D match, TRBD2 (5 bases). This CDR3 has 13 residues. Trimming took 5 bases from V and 2 from J, leaving 11 bases between them. Germline assignment: CDR1 SGHRS and CDR2 YFSETQ. The CDR3 loop reads CASSFEGPYEQYF. CDR3 sequence (DNA): TGCGCCAGCAGTTTTGAGGGCCCCTACGAGCAGTACTTC.

This clone was found once. The V and J genes are TRBV30 and TRBJ1-6; D perhaps matches TRBD1 (6 bases). V was cut by 0 bases and J by 7 bases, with 16 bases left in between. The CDR3 sequence is 16 residues long. The germline gives CDR1 GTSNPN, CDR2 SVGIG (reference sequence). The DNA of the CDR3 is TGTGCCTGGAGTGTAGGGAGGGTAAGGGGGAATTCACCCCTCCACTTT. Amino acids: CAWSVGRVRGNSPLHF.

The J gene is TRBJ2-1, the V gene TRBV5-4; 10 bases map to TRBD2. Germline loops: CDR1 SGHNT, CDR2 YYREEE (reference sequence). The V gene end was trimmed by 4 bases and the J gene end by 5 bases; junction bases not matched to a gene: 6. The CDR3 extends over 15 amino acids. In DNA, the CDR3 is TGTGCCAGCAGCCTGACTAGCGGGTGGGACAATGAGCAGTTCTTC. As protein: CASSLTSGWDNEQFF.

This clone occurred once. A far larger clone is only one base removed, so a read error is likely. The V gene is TRBV5-4, the J gene TRBJ1-1, with 8 bases lining up with TRBD1. The CDR3 runs 15 residues. Germline V CDR1 and CDR2: SGHNT, YYREEE (reference sequence). Written as DNA, the CDR3 is TGTGCCGGCAGCTTGTTCAGGGGGCAGAACACTGAAGCTTTCTTT. Translation gives CAGSLFRGQNTEAFF. The entire variable domain, with the rest obtained from reference TRBV5-4 and TRBJ1-1, is as follows: ETGVTQSPTHLIKTRGQQVTLRCSSQSGHNTVSWYQQALGQGPQFIFQYYREEENGRGNFPPRFSGLQFPNYSSELNVNALELDDSALYLCAGSLFRGQNTEAFFGQGTRLTVV.

V gene TRBV7-8 combines with J gene TRBJ2-7; no clear D. This CDR3 region has 14 residues. The V gene's germline CDR1 is SGHVS and CDR2 FQNEAQ. Trimming removed 1 base from V and 3 bases from J, with 10 bases in between. In nucleotides, the CDR3 is TGTGCCAGCAGCTTAGAAGGCAGGCACTACGAGCAGTACTTC. This sequence encodes CASSLEGRHYEQYF.

The chain employs TRBV28 and TRBJ1-5; 7 nucleotides agree with TRBD1. The germline gives CDR1 MDHEN, CDR2 SYDVKM. CDR3 length equals 15 residues. J gave up 3 bases and V 6 bases, and 8 bases lay outside the gene matches. The CDR3 here is CASSGTEGYNQPQHF. CDR3 in DNA: TGTGCCAGCAGCGGGACAGAGGGTTACAATCAGCCCCAGCATTTT.

As to this clone: At one end, the junction sequence differs from germline, possibly due to a read error. The chain recombines TRBV7-7 with TRBJ2-1; 7 bases match TRBD2. CDR1 SSHAT and CDR2 FNYEAQ come from the germline V gene (reference sequence). The CDR3 length is 14 residues. Here the CDR3 DNA reads TGTGCTAGCAGCTTAGTTGTAGCGGGCAGCGAGCAGTTCTTC. Translating it yields CASSLVVAGSEQFF.

The chain employs TRBV30 and TRBJ2-5, with TRBD2 identical over 7 bases. The V and J ends lost 5 bases and 5 bases, in that order; junction bases with no gene match: 8. CDR3 length: 13 amino acids. Germline lookup yields CDR1 GTSNPN and CDR2 SVGIG (reference sequence). The CDR3 loop is CAWESSAGETQYF. The CDR3 bases are TGTGCCTGGGAATCGTCAGCGGGGGAGACCCAGTACTTC.

CDR3 loop: CASSLTGGEGYGYTF. The CDR3 nucleotides read TGTGCCAGCAGTCTTACAGGGGGAGAAGGCTATGGCTACACCTTC. The chain recombines TRBV28 with TRBJ1-2, with 8 bases identical to TRBD1. Per the germline V gene, CDR1 is MDHEN and CDR2 is SYDVKM. With V trimmed by 5 bases and J by 4 bases, 9 bases remained unmatched. CDR3 length: 15 amino acids.

This chain uses TRBV5-1 with TRBJ2-7, with D maybe TRBD1 (6 bases). V was shortened by 0 bases and J by 7 bases, with 11 bases between the two germline ends. The CDR3 covers 13 residues. Germline loops: CDR1 SGHRS, CDR2 YFSETQ. The CDR3 protein is CASSLAGTPEQYF. The CDR3 DNA reads as TGCGCCAGCAGCTTGGCCGGGACACCTGAGCAGTACTTC. The entire variable domain, with the rest obtained from reference TRBV5-1 and TRBJ2-7, is as follows: KAGVTQTPRYLIKTRGQQVTLSCSPISGHRSVSWYQQTPGQGLQFLFEYFSETQRNKGNFPGRFSGRQFSNSRSEMNVSTLELGDSALYLCASSLAGTPEQYFGPGTRLTVT.

J is TRBJ2-3 and V is TRBV2, with 7 bases matching TRBD2. The CDR3 extends over 15 amino acids. V shed 7 bases, J shed 6 bases, and the junction held 13 bases outside the gene matches. Germline loops: CDR1 SNHLY, CDR2 FYNNEI. DNA for the CDR3: TGTGCCAGCAAACTAATGGGAGGGCTTTCGGATACGCAGTATTTT. Amino acids: CASKLMGGLSDTQYF. The entire variable domain, with the rest obtained from reference TRBV2 and TRBJ2-3, is as follows: EPEVTQTPSHQVTQMGQEVILRCVPISNHLYFYWYRQILGQKVEFLVSFYNNEISEKSEIFDDQFSVERPDGSNFTLKIRSTKLEDSAMYFCASKLMGGLSDTQYFGPGTRLTVL.

This rearrangement joins TRBV27 to TRBJ1-1; D call uncertain. V lost 6 bases and J lost 6, with 14 bases in between. From germline, CDR1 is MNHEY and CDR2 SMNVEV (reference sequence). The CDR3 has 13 residues. CDR3 residues: CASRRDWVSEAFF. CDR3 sequence (DNA): TGTGCCAGCAGACGAGATTGGGTGTCTGAAGCTTTCTTT.

This clone was seen a few times. A far larger clone is just one base off, so this is likely a read error. The rearrangement joins TRBV28 to TRBJ1-1; TRBD1 might be the D (6 bases). Trimming left V 10 bases short and J 11 bases short, with 17 bases between. The CDR3 sequence is 11 residues long. Germline CDR1 reads MDHEN; CDR2 reads SYDVKM. For the CDR3, the DNA is TGTGCCACCAGGGGCAGTATGTGGGCTTTCTTT. Its translation is CATRGSMWAFF.

V and J are TRBV4-1 and TRBJ1-2; no reliable D call. The CDR3 extends over 15 amino acids. Germline values: CDR1 MGHRA, CDR2 YSYEKL. V lost 1 base to trimming and J lost 0 bases, with 9 bases between them. This chain's CDR3 is CASSQGGTANYGYTF. The CDR3 DNA reads as TGCGCCAGCAGCCAAGGAGGCACCGCTAACTATGGCTACACCTTC.

As concerns this clone: With a far larger clone one base away, a read error is the likely cause. The V call is TRBV11-2, the J call TRBJ2-5; D possibly matches TRBD1 or TRBD2 (5 bases each). V was clipped by 1 base and J by 3 bases, with 12 bases between them. The length of the CDR3 is 15 residues. In germline, CDR1 is SGHAT, CDR2 FQNNGV. In DNA, the CDR3 is TGTGCCAGCAGCTTAGGAGGGATAGGGGAAGAGACCCAGTACTTC. Its protein product is CASSLGGIGEETQYF. The full variable domain, completed using reference TRBV11-2 and TRBJ2-5, is EAGVAQSPRYKIIEKRQSVAFWCNPISGHATLYWYQQILGQGPKLLIQFQNNGVVDDSQLPKDRFSAERLKGVDSTLKIQPAKLEDSAVYLCASSLGGIGEETQYFGPGTRLLVL.

The CDR3 reads CASSQGQPDLTYEQYF. CDR3 nucleotides: TGCGCCAGCAGCCAGGGACAGCCCGACCTAACCTACGAGCAGTACTTC. V is TRBV5-1 and J is TRBJ2-5, with 7 bases aligning to TRBD1. The assigned J gene may be wrong: the sequence end matches TRBJ2-7 better. From germline, CDR1 is SGHRS and CDR2 YFSETQ. There are 16 residues in the CDR3.

CDR3 in DNA: TGTGCCAGCAGTGAGCTAGGGACAGGGGGTAAGGACACTGAAGCTTTCTTT. It encodes CASSELGTGGKDTEAFF. The V and J genes are TRBV25-1 and TRBJ1-1; TRBD1 matches 11 bases. The CDR3 is made up of 17 amino acids. Per germline, CDR1 MGHDK and CDR2 SYGVNS. V shed 3 bases and J 3 bases; nucleotides not matched to a gene: 9.

Turning to this clone: A read error likely explains this, since a far larger clone differs by one base. The sample holds other DNA sequences that translate to the same CDR3. V usage is TRBV30 and J usage is TRBJ2-7; 11 nucleotides line up with TRBD2. Losses at the gene ends were 8 bases for V and 0 bases for J; bases not matched to a gene: 3. CDR3 size: 13 residues. Germline V gives CDR1 GTSNPN, CDR2 SVGIG (reference sequence). The CDR3: CAVSGRASYEQYF. The CDR3 DNA is TGTGCCGTTAGCGGGAGGGCCTCCTACGAGCAGTACTTC.

This clone was observed at least ten times. Other DNA sequences in the sample encode the same CDR3. The rearrangement joins TRBV7-9 to TRBJ2-7; D not resolved. Trimming cost V 5 bases and J 2 bases, with 10 bases left between them. The CDR3 is 13 amino acids. CDR1 is SEHNR, CDR2 FQNEAQ, per germline (reference sequence). In DNA form, the CDR3 reads TGTGCCAGCAGCCCACAAAACACCTACGAGCAGTACTTC. Translating gives CASSPQNTYEQYF.

This clone came up a few times. The chain uses TRBV5-1 and TRBJ1-1, with a tentative D call TRBD1 (6 bases). The CDR3 has 14 amino acids. Germline V gene sequence: CDR1 SGHRS, CDR2 YFSETQ. V was clipped by 2 bases and J by 6 bases, with 14 bases between them. CDR3 region: CASSLPGANAEAFF. The CDR3 DNA reads TGCGCCAGCAGCTTACCGGGGGCTAATGCTGAAGCTTTCTTT. The complete variable domain, with remaining parts taken from reference TRBV5-1 and TRBJ1-1, reads KAGVTQTPRYLIKTRGQQVTLSCSPISGHRSVSWYQQTPGQGLQFLFEYFSETQRNKGNFPGRFSGRQFSNSRSEMNVSTLELGDSALYLCASSLPGANAEAFFGQGTRLTVV.